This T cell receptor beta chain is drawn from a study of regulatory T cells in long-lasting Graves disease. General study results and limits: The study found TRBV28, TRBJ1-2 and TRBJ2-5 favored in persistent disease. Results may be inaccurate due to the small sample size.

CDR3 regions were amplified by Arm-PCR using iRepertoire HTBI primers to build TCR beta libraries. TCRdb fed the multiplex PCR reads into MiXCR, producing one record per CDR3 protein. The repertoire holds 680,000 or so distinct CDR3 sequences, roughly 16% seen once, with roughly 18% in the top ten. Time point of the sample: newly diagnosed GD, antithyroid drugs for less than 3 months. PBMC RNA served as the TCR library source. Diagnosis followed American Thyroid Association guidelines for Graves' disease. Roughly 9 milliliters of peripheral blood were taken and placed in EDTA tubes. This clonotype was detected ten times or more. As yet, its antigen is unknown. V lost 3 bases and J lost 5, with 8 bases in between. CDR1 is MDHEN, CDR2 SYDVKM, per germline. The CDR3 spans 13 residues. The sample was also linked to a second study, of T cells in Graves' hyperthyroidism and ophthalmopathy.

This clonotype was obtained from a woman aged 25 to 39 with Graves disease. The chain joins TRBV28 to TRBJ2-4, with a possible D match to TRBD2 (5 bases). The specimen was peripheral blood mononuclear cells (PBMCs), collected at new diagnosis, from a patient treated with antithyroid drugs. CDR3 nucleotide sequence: TGTGCCAGCAGTTTTTTCGGGGAAAACATTCAGTACTTC. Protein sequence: CASSFFGENIQYF.